The T cell receptor beta chain under discussion was sequenced for a study of graft-versus-host responses after intestinal transplantation. As for the study in general: All recipients got anti-thymocyte globulin induction, then tacrolimus and steroids for 2 to 4 years. Findings and caveats of the study: High graft-versus-host to host-versus-graft clonal ratios were seen in allografts of patients with graft-donor T cell macrochimerism. GvH clones occurred in recipient marrow; some first appeared in ileum or blood. Association was observed between peak circulating GvH clone levels and early post-transplant HvG declines.

The length of the CDR3 is 15 residues. The junction had 5 bases not matched to a gene; V was cut back by 4 bases and J by 4 bases. CDR1 SGHTA and CDR2 FQGNSA come from the germline V gene. As to this clone: Its target is unknown.

Using immunoSEQ multiplex PCR, the repertoire was profiled, and TCRdb retains in-frame clones only, with some absent. The sample has tens of thousands of clones, about 90% seen once. Specimen: PBMCs, collected less than 130 days after intestinal transplantation. The gene calls are TRBV7-2 and TRBJ2-3; 10 bases line up with TRBD2. The TCR comes from a human patient who received an intestinal transplant, so some T cells may come from the graft donor. CDR3 sequence (DNA): TGTGCCAGCAGCTCCTGGAGCGGGGGGGCAGATACGCAGTATTTT. Translated: CASSSWSGGADTQYF.